A selection of T cell receptor beta chains follows, all from one sample in a study of shared clonotypes between healthy human individuals. The assay was immunoSEQ multiplex PCR, and TCRdb's table has in-frame clones only and misses some. The sample records 1.5 million to 2.5 million clones, about 95% being singletons. Material: naive CD8+ T cells sorted from blood. These receptors all stem from a man between 18 and 29 years old in good health. Each CDR3 is given with its conserved first and last residue. Each record gives: J gene, D gene, clone size, V gene, CDR3 protein, CDR3 DNA. D genes are given only for firm matches. Some rows have no size entry. The others give once, few or many, or a class for an expanded clone.

>TRBJ2-7|TRBD1|NA|TRBV6-5
CASSSGGPTREQYF
TGCGCCAGCAGTTCAGGGGGCCCTACTCGAGAGCAGTACTTC
>TRBJ1-1|NA|NA|TRBV29-1
CSVEDGMNTEAFF
TGCAGCGTCGAAGACGGGATGAACACTGAAGCTTTCTTT
>TRBJ1-1|TRBD1|NA|TRBV5-1
CASSLHRGGVTEAFF
TGCGCCAGCAGCTTGCACAGGGGCGGGGTCACTGAAGCTTTCTTT
>TRBJ1-4|NA|once|TRBV5-6
CASSSLQGATNEKLFF
TGTGCCAGCAGCTCGCTACAGGGCGCAACTAATGAAAAACTGTTTTTT
>TRBJ1-2|NA|NA|TRBV6-6
CASRPASAYGGYTF
TGTGCCAGCAGGCCCGCTAGCGCCTACGGAGGCTACACCTTC
>TRBJ2-7|NA|NA|TRBV19
CASSVGRGYEQYF
TGTGCCAGTAGTGTAGGCAGAGGATACGAGCAGTACTTC
>TRBJ1-1|TRBD1|NA|TRBV5-8
CASSHRQGTEAFF
TGTGCCAGCAGCCATCGACAGGGCACTGAAGCTTTCTTT
>TRBJ1-4|NA|NA|TRBV27
CASSLLKSSYEKLFF
TGTGCCAGCAGTCTACTCAAATCCAGCTATGAAAAACTGTTTTTT
>TRBJ2-7|NA|NA|TRBV7-9
CASSLATDEQYF
TGTGCCAGCAGCCTCGCCACGGACGAGCAGTACTTC
>TRBJ1-6|NA|NA|TRBV6-5
CASSYGLGFHF
TGTGCCAGCAGTTACGGCTTAGGGTTCCACTTT
>TRBJ2-7|NA|NA|TRBV5-6
CASSLGGPYEQYF
TGTGCCAGCAGCTTGGGGGGACCCTACGAGCAGTACTTC